A single sample gave rise to the 11 T cell receptor beta chains below, sequenced in a study of shared clonotypes between healthy human individuals. The protocol was immunoSEQ multiplex PCR, while the TCRdb copy is restricted to in-frame clones and leaves out a portion. Seen here are 900,000 to 1,200,000 clones, around 78% observed once, and the top ten hold 0.5% to 0.65%. The sequenced sample consisted of memory CD4+ T cells from PBMCs. Subset here: CD45RA-negative fraction. These receptors were obtained from a man younger than 35 in good health. Some clones in this sample may be carry-over from other donors' samples.

The chain is built from TRBV11-3 and TRBJ2-7; 9 bases map to TRBD2. J gave up 4 bases and V 1 base, and 5 bases lay outside the gene matches. CDR3 size: 15 residues. Germline V gives CDR1 SGHNT, CDR2 YENEEA. The CDR3 sequence is CASSLGSGRSYEQYF. DNA for the CDR3: TGTGCCAGCAGCTTAGGCAGCGGGAGGTCTTACGAGCAGTACTTC.

This clone was seen only a few times. The chain uses TRBV7-8 and TRBJ2-1, with a tentative D call TRBD1 (6 bases). The germline CDR1 and CDR2 sequences are SGHVS and FQNEAQ. V was clipped by 1 base and J by 8 bases, with 12 bases between them. This CDR3 spans 14 amino acids. The CDR3 reads CASSLVSRGDEQFF. The CDR3 DNA follows: TGTGCCAGCAGCTTAGTTAGCAGGGGCGATGAGCAGTTCTTC. Filled out from reference TRBV7-8 and TRBJ2-1, the complete variable domain reads GAGVSQSPRYKVAKRGQDVALRCDPISGHVSLFWYQQALGQGPEFLTYFQNEAQLDKSGLPSDRFFAERPEGSVSTLKIQRTQQEDSAVYLCASSLVSRGDEQFFGPGTRLTVL.

The V and J genes are TRBV7-9 and TRBJ1-5; 8 positions agree with TRBD1. CDR1 is SEHNR and CDR2 is FQNEAQ in the germline V gene (reference sequence). The CDR3 is 15 residues long. V gave up 5 bases and J gave up 7 bases; unmatched junction bases: 10. The CDR3 sequence: CASSPGGGGGQPQHF. CDR3 nucleotide sequence: TGTGCCAGCAGCCCAGGGGGCGGGGGTGGACAGCCCCAGCATTTT.

This chain uses TRBV5-1 with TRBJ2-3; no clear D gene. Trimming took 0 bases from V and 2 from J, leaving 4 bases between them. The CDR3 loop spans 13 amino acids. Germline V gene data show CDR1 as SGHRS and CDR2 as YFSETQ. For the CDR3, the DNA is TGCGCCAGCAGCTTGGACTACACAGATACGCAGTATTTT. It codes for CASSLDYTDTQYF.

V usage is TRBV29-1 and J usage is TRBJ2-1, with D possibly TRBD1 on 6 matching bases. With 2 bases removed from V and 2 bases from J, the gap between germline ends came to 22 bases. This CDR3 spans 18 amino acids. The germline gives CDR1 SQVTM, CDR2 ANQGSEA. CDR3 nucleotide sequence: TGCAGCGTTGAAAGTCTTGTCCGTGGGACACCCCCCTACAATGAGCAGTTCTTC. Translated: CSVESLVRGTPPYNEQFF.

The V call is TRBV4-1, the J call TRBJ2-3; 15 nucleotides line up with TRBD2. Germline V gene lookup returns CDR1 MGHRA and CDR2 YSYEKL. The J segment lost 5 bases and the V segment lost 3 bases, leaving 12 bases of the junction unmatched. CDR3 length: 19 residues. This CDR3 is CASSHPGLAGGRLKDTQYF. The CDR3 DNA reads as TGCGCCAGCAGCCACCCCGGACTAGCGGGAGGGAGGTTGAAAGATACGCAGTATTTT.

The chain employs TRBV6-6 and TRBJ2-7; D uncertain. Trimming took off 9 bases at V and 5 bases at J, with 14 bases between the two ends. The CDR3 length is 12 residues. Germline values: CDR1 MNHNY, CDR2 SVGAGI (reference sequence). CDR3 sequence reads: CASREAANEQYF. CDR3 in DNA: TGTGCCAGTAGAGAGGCCGCTAACGAGCAGTACTTC.

The chain couples TRBV5-1 to TRBJ2-5, with 9 bases matching TRBD2. Unmatched junction bases numbered 19, after V lost 8 bases and J lost 2 bases. Germline V CDR1 and CDR2: SGHRS, YFSETQ. The CDR3 totals 18 residues. As DNA, the CDR3 is TGCGCCAGTCAGACTTATGGGAGACTAGCGGTAATACAAGAGACCCAGTACTTC. This translates into CASQTYGRLAVIQETQYF.

The chain uses TRBV27 and TRBJ2-3, with 8 bases fitting TRBD1. Trimming at V came to 5 bases and at J to 0 bases, leaving 13 bases not matched to a gene. The CDR3 is 18 amino acids. CDR1 and CDR2 (germline): MNHEY, SMNVEV (reference sequence). The CDR3 DNA reads TGTGCCAGCAGTAAGGGTAGACAGGGGTCAACTAGCACAGATACGCAGTATTTT. Its protein is CASSKGRQGSTSTDTQYF.

V gene TRBV30 combines with J gene TRBJ2-7; D is possibly TRBD2 (6 bases). This CDR3 is built from 13 residues. V was trimmed by 2 bases and J by 3 bases, leaving 11 bases between them. Per germline, CDR1 GTSNPN and CDR2 SVGIG (reference sequence). The CDR3 DNA reads TGTGCCTGGAGTCGGAGTAGCGGCTACGAGCAGTACTTC. It codes for CAWSRSSGYEQYF.

This clone was observed many times. V gene TRBV11-1 combines with J gene TRBJ1-2, with 8 bases matching TRBD1. This CDR3 spans 15 amino acids. Unmatched junction bases numbered 5, after V lost 5 bases and J lost 0 bases. The germline V gene has CDR1 SGHAT and CDR2 FQDESV (reference sequence). The DNA of the CDR3 is TGTGCCAGCAGCAGGCGGACAGGGACTAACTATGGCTACACCTTC. Translating gives CASSRRTGTNYGYTF.